This T cell receptor (beta chain) was captured in a study of CD8 T cells in Susac syndrome. Whole-study findings and limits: The study's TCR sequencing and HLA analysis covered a relatively small number of individuals, and the study acknowledged this.

Reverse transcription of about 0.45 to 1 ug RNA was carried out with random hexamers. Amplification of TCR beta CDR3 across 54 Vbeta and 13 Jbeta was performed with immunoSEQ multiplex PCR. TCRdb ran MiXCR on the immunoSEQ multiplex PCR reads and lists one entry per CDR3 protein. The sample yields some 400,000 distinct CDR3 sequences, approximately 89% seen once. The multiple sclerosis control group comprised treatment-naive patients with stable or active relapsing-remitting disease. TEMRA cells were FACS-enriched and CD8+ and CD4+ T cells negatively isolated. The CDR3 covers 11 residues. Between the trimmed V and J ends, which lost 7 bases and 10 bases, there was a span of 8 bases. CDR1 is SNHLY, CDR2 FYNNEI, per germline. Notes on this clonotype: As yet, its antigen is unknown.

The source material was CD8+ T cells from PBMCs. J is TRBJ1-6 and V is TRBV2; no clear D gene. This clonotype was obtained from a human donor with multiple sclerosis. CDR3 bases: TGTGCCAGCACGCTTTTCTCACCCCTCCACTTT. It codes for CASTLFSPLHF.